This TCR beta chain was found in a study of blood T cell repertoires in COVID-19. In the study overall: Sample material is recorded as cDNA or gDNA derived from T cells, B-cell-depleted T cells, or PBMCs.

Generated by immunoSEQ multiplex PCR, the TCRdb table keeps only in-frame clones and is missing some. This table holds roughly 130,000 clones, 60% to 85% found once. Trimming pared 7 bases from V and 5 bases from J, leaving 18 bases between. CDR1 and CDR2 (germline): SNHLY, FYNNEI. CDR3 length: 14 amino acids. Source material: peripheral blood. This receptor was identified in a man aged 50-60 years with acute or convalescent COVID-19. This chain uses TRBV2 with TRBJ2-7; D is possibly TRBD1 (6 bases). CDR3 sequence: CASTPKQGPNEQYF. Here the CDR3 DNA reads TGTGCCAGCACCCCAAAACAGGGTCCCAACGAGCAGTACTTC.